Included here is one T cell receptor (beta chain) sequence, with context. The antigen is unknown. Blood was sampled at baseline, cycle 4 day 1, and cycle 7 day 1. Germline CDR1 KGHSH, CDR2 LQKENI. CDR3 size: 11 residues. V lost 6 bases and J lost 5, with 6 bases in between. This entry comes from a study of OX40 agonist ivuxolimab in advanced cancers. In the study overall: Ivuxolimab, an antibody that agonizes OX40 (CD134), was administered to the patients.

Overall study results and limits: By week 6 at 0.1 to 3.0 mg/kg, blood CD4+ and CD8+ T cells had expanded clonally. CD8+ T cells averaged more expanded clones than CD4+.

Data came from immunoSEQ multiplex PCR; TCRdb stores just in-frame clones and leaves some out. Among 77,000 or so clones listed, just over 90% were seen once. The genes are TRBV18 and TRBJ2-3; D unclear. The clonotype originates from an adult with an advanced solid tumor such as melanoma, head and neck, liver or kidney cancer. This specimen consisted of CD4+ or CD8+ T cells sorted from blood, obtained in a trial of the OX40 agonist ivuxolimab. The CDR3 reads CASSGQDTQYF. The CDR3 DNA sequence: TGTGCCAGCTCCGGCCAAGATACGCAGTATTTT.